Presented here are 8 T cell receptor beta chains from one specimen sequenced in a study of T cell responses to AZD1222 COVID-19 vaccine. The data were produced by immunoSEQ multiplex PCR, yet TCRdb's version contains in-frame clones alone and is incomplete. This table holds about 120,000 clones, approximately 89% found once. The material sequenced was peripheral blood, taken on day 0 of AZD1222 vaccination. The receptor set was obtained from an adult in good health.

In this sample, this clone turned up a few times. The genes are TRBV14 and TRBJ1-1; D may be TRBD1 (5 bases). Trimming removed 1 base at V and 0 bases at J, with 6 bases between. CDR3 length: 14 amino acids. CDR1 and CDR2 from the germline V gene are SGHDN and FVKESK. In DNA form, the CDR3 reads TGTGCCAGCAGCCAAGCAGGGATGAACACTGAAGCTTTCTTT. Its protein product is CASSQAGMNTEAFF.

The CDR3 loop is CASSEAAGANQPQHF. CDR3 sequence (DNA): TGTGCCAGCAGTGAAGCAGCAGGGGCCAATCAGCCCCAGCATTTT. This chain uses TRBV2 with TRBJ1-5, with TRBD1 as a possible D gene (6 bases). Trimming stripped 0 bases from V and 3 bases from J, with 9 bases between. Germline assignment: CDR1 SNHLY and CDR2 FYNNEI. This CDR3 region has 15 residues.

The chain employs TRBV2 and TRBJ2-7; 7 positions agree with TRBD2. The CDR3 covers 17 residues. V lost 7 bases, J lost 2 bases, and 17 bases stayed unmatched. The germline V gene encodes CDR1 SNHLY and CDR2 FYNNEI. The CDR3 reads CASTSGPGSGVPYEQYF. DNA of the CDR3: TGTGCCAGCACCTCGGGCCCAGGAAGCGGGGTCCCCTACGAGCAGTACTTC.

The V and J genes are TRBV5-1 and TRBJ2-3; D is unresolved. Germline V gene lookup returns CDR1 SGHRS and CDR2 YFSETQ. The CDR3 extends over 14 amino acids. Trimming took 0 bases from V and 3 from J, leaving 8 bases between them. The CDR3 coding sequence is TGCGCCAGCAGCTTGGAAGGAGCTACAGATACGCAGTATTTT. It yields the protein CASSLEGATDTQYF. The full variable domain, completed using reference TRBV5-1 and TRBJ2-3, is KAGVTQTPRYLIKTRGQQVTLSCSPISGHRSVSWYQQTPGQGLQFLFEYFSETQRNKGNFPGRFSGRQFSNSRSEMNVSTLELGDSALYLCASSLEGATDTQYFGPGTRLTVL.

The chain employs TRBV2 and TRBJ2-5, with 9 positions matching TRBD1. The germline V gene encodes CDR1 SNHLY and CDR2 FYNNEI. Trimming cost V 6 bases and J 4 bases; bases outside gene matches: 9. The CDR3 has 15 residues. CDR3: CASRARQGGLETQYF. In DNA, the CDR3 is TGTGCCAGCAGAGCCAGACAGGGGGGGTTAGAGACCCAGTACTTC. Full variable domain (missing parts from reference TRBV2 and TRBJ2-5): EPEVTQTPSHQVTQMGQEVILRCVPISNHLYFYWYRQILGQKVEFLVSFYNNEISEKSEIFDDQFSVERPDGSNFTLKIRSTKLEDSAMYFCASRARQGGLETQYFGPGTRLLVL.

The CDR3 protein is CASTKGGANTEAFF. The CDR3 nucleotides read TGTGCCAGCACCAAAGGGGGCGCGAACACTGAAGCTTTCTTT. The rearrangement joins TRBV28 to TRBJ1-1; 7 bases match TRBD1. CDR1 MDHEN and CDR2 SYDVKM come from the germline V gene. The length of the CDR3 is 14 residues. With 7 bases clipped from V and 1 base from J, the junction kept 6 bases outside the gene matches.

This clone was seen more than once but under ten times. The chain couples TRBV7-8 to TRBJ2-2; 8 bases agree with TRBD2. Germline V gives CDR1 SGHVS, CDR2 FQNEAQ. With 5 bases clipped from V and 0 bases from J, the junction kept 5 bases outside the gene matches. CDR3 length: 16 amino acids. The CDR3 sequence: CASSLSGGANTGELFF. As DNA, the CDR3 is TGTGCCAGCAGCCTAAGCGGGGGCGCGAACACCGGGGAGCTGTTTTTT.

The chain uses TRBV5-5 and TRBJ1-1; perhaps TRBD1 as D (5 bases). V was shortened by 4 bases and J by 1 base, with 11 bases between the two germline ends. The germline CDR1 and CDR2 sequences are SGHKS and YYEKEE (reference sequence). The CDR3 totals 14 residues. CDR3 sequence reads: CASSPWGGNTEAFF. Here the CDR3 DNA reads TGTGCCAGCAGCCCCTGGGGGGGGAACACTGAAGCTTTCTTT.